This T cell receptor (beta chain) was sequenced during a study of cytomegalovirus exposure and HLA in healthy donors. Study-wide findings and caveats: About 87% or about 30% of the time was how often most TCR beta V segments were productive, according to an earlier analysis. In a later analysis, the majority of CMV-associated beta chains seemingly showed HLA restriction. Researchers reported that a few CMV-associated chains were confirmed in vitro as CMV antigen-specific.

As for this clone: The antigen remains unidentified.

All donors participated as healthy donors of bone marrow. In the PCR, 60 Vbeta and 13 Jbeta primers were used. TCRdb's table, derived via immunoSEQ multiplex PCR, lists solely in-frame clones and lacks some. The repertoire holds 150,000 to 200,000 clones, with approximately 80% as singletons. This sequence was found in a woman under 30 in good health and CMV-seronegative. Sequenced: PBMCs.

In DNA form, the CDR3 reads TGTGCCAGCAGCTTGGTGGCCCCCCGCACAGATACGCAGTATTTT. This encodes CASSLVAPRTDTQYF. The chain has TRBV5-6 and TRBJ2-3; D gene uncertain. The germline V gene has CDR1 SGHDT and CDR2 YYEEEE. V was cut by 0 bases and J by 1 base, with 9 bases left in between. There are 15 residues in the CDR3.